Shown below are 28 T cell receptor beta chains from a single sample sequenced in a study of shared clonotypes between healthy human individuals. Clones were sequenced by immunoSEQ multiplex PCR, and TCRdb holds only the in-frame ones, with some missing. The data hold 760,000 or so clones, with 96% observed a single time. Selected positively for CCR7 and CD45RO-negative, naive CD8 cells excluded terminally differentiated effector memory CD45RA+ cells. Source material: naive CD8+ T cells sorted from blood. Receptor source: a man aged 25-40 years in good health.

CDR3 DNA: TGCGCCAGCAGCTCCTTAACAGGGCCTCGTCTTGGCTACACCTTC. It specifies CASSSLTGPRLGYTF. J is TRBJ1-2 and V is TRBV5-1, with D maybe TRBD1 (6 bases). Between the trimmed V and J ends, which lost 3 bases and 7 bases, there was a span of 19 bases. The CDR3 has 15 residues. CDR1 and CDR2 (germline): SGHRS, YFSETQ.

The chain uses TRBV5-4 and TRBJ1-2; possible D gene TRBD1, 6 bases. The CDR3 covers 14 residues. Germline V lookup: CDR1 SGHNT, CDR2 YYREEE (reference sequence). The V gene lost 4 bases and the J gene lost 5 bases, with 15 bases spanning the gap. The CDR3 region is CASSLIGQGYGYTF. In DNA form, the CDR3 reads TGTGCCAGCAGCCTGATAGGGCAGGGGTATGGCTACACCTTC.

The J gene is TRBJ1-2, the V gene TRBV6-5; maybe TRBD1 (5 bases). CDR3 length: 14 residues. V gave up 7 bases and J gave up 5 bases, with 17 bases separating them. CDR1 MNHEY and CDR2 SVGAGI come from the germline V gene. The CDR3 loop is CASTPVEGTYGYTF. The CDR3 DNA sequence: TGTGCCAGCACCCCTGTGGAGGGGACGTATGGCTACACCTTC.

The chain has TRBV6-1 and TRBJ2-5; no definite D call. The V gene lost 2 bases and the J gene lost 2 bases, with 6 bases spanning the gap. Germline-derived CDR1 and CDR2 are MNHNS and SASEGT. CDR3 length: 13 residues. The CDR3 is CASSEWFQETQYF. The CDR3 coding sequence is TGTGCCAGCAGTGAATGGTTTCAAGAGACCCAGTACTTC.

The CDR3 DNA reads as TGTGCCAGCAGTACATCTTTAGATCGGTTAGAGCAGTACTTC. This codes for CASSTSLDRLEQYF. The chain is built from TRBV7-9 and TRBJ2-7, with D unclear. The CDR3 is 14 residues long. V lost 6 bases to trimming and J lost 7 bases, with 19 bases between them. Germline values: CDR1 SEHNR, CDR2 FQNEAQ (reference sequence).

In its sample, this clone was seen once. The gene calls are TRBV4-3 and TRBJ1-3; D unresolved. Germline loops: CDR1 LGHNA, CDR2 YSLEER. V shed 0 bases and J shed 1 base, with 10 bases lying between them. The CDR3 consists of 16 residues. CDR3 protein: CASSQDFVGSGNTIYF. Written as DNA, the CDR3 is TGCGCCAGCAGCCAAGATTTCGTGGGATCTGGAAACACCATATATTTT.

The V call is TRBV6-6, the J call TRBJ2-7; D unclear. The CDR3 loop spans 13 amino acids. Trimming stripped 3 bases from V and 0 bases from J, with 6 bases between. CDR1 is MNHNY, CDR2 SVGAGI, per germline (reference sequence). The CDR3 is CASSYSDSYEQYF. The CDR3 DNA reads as TGTGCCAGCAGTTATTCCGACTCCTACGAGCAGTACTTC.

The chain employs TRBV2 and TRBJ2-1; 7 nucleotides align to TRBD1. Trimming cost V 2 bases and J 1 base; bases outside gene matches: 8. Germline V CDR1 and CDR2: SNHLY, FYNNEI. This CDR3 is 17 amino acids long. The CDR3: CASSESLQGESYNEQFF. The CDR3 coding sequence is TGTGCCAGCAGTGAAAGTCTGCAGGGGGAGTCCTACAATGAGCAGTTCTTC.

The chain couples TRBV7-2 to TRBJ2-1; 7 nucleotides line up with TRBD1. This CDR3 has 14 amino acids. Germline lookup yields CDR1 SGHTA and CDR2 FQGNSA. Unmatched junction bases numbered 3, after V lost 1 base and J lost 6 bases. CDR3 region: CASSLVRGSNEQFF. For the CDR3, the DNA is TGTGCCAGCAGCTTAGTCAGGGGGAGCAATGAGCAGTTCTTC.

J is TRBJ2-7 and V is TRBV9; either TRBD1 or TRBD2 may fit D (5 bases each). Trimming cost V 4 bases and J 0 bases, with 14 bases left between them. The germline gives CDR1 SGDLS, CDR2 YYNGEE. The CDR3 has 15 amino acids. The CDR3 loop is CASSSRDGISYEQYF. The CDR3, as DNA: TGTGCCAGCAGCAGCCGGGACGGGATCTCCTACGAGCAGTACTTC.

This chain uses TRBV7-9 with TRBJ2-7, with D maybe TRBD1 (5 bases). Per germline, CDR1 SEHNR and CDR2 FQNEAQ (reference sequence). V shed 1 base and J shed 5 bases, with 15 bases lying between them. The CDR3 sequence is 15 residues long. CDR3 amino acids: CASSLVQGGIDEQYF. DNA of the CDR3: TGTGCCAGCAGCTTAGTTCAGGGTGGGATCGACGAGCAGTACTTC.

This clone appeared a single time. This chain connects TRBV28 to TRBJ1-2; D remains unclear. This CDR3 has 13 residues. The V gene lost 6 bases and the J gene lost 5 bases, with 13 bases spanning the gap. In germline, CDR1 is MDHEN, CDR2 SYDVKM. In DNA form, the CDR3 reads TGTGCCAGCAGCTACCCCGGGTCTTATGGCTACACCTTC. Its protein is CASSYPGSYGYTF.

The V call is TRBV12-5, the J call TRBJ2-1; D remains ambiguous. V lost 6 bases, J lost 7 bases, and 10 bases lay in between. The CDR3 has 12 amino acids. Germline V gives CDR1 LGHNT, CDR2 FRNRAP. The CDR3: CASGYDVNEQFF. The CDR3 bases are TGTGCTAGTGGCTATGATGTTAATGAGCAGTTCTTC.

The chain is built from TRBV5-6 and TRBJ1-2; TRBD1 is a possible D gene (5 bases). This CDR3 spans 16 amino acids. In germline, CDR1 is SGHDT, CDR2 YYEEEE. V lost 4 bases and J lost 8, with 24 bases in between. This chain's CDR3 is CASSPTGGVGFTGYTF. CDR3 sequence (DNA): TGTGCCAGCAGCCCTACGGGAGGGGTCGGGTTTACGGGCTACACCTTC.

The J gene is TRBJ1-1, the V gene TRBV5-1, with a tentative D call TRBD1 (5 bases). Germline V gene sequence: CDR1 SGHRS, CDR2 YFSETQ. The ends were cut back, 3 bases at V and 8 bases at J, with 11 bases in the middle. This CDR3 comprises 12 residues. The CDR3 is CASSWGTSEAFF. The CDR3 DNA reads TGCGCCAGCAGCTGGGGGACTTCCGAAGCTTTCTTT.

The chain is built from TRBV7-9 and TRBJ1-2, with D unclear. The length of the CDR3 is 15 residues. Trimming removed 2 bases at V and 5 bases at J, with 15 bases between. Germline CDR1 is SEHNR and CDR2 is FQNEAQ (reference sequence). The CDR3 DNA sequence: TGTGCCAGCAGCTTAATGAGGGCTCGCGGTTATGGCTACACCTTC. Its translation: CASSLMRARGYGYTF.

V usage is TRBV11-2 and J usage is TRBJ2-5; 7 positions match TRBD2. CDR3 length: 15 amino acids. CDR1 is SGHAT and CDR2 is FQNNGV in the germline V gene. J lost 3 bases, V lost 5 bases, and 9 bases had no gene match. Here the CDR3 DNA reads TGTGCCAGCAGCCCCAGTCCAGCGGGAAAAGAGACCCAGTACTTC. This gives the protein CASSPSPAGKETQYF.

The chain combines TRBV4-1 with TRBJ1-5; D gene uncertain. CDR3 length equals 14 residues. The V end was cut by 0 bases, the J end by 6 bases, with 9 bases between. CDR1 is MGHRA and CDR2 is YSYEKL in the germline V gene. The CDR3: CASSQEGTSQPQHF. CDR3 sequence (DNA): TGCGCCAGCAGCCAAGAAGGTACCAGTCAGCCCCAGCATTTT.

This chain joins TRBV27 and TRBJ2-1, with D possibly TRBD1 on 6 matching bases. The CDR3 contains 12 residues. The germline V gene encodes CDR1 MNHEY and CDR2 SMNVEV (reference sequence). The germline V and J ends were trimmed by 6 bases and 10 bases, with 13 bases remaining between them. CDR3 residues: CASSLYTGEQFF. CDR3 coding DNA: TGTGCCAGCAGCCTTTATACAGGGGAGCAGTTCTTC.

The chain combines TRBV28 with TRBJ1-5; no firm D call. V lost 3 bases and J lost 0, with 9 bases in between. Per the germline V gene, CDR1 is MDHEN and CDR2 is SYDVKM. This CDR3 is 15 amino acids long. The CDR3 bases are TGTGCCAGCAGTTTTGGGGTCCATAGCAATCAGCCCCAGCATTTT. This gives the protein CASSFGVHSNQPQHF.

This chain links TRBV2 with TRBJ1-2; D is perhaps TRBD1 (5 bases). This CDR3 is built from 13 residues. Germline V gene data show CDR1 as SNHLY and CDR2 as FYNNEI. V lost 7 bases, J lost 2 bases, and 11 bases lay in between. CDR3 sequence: CASIGTDNYGYTF. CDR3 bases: TGTGCCAGCATCGGGACGGACAACTATGGCTACACCTTC.

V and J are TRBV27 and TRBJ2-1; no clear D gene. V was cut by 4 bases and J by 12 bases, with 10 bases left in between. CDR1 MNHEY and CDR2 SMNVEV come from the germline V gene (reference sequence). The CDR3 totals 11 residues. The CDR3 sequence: CASSSLDGQFF. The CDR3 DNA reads TGTGCCAGCAGTTCCCTCGATGGGCAGTTCTTC.

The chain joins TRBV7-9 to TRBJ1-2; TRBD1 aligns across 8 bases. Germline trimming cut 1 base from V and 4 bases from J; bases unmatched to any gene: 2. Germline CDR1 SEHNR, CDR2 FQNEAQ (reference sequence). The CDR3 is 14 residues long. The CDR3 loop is CASSLGTGIYGYTF. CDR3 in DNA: TGTGCCAGCAGCTTAGGGACAGGGATCTATGGCTACACCTTC. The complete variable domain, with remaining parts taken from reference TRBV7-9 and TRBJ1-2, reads DTGVSQNPRHKITKRGQNVTFRCDPISEHNRLYWYRQTLGQGPEFLTYFQNEAQLEKSRLLSDRFSAERPKGSFSTLEIQRTEQGDSAMYLCASSLGTGIYGYTFGSGTRLTVV.

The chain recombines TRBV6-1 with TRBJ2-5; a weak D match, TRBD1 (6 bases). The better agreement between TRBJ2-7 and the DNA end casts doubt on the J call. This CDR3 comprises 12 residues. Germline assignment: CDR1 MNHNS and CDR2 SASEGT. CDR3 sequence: CATHRVPYEQYF. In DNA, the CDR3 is TGTGCCACTCACAGGGTACCATACGAGCAGTACTTC.

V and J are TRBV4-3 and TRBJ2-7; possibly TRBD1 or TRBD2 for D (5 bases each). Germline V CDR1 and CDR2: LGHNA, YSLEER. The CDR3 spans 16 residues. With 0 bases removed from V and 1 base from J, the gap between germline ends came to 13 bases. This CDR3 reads CASSQDSGTLSYEQYF. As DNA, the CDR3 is TGCGCCAGCAGCCAAGACTCCGGGACGTTATCCTACGAGCAGTACTTC.

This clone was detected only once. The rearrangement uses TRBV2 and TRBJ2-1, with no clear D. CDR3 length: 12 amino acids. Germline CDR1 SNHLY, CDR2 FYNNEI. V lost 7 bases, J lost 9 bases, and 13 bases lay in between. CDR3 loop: CASISHWSEQFF. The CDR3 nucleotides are TGTGCCAGCATTTCGCATTGGAGTGAGCAGTTCTTC.

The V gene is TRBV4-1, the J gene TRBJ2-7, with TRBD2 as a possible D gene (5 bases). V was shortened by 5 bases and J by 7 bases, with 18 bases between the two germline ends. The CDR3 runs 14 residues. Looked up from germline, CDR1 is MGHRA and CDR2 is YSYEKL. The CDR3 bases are TGCGCCAGCAGCTCCCGGACGGACTCGAGGGAGCAGTACTTC. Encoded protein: CASSSRTDSREQYF.

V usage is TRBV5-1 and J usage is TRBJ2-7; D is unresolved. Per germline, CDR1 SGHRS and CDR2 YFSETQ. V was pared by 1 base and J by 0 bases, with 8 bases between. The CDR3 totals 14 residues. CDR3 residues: CASSLWQRSYEQYF. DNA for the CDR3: TGCGCCAGCAGCTTGTGGCAGCGCTCCTACGAGCAGTACTTC.